This T cell receptor (beta chain) appears in the sequencing data of a study of neoadjuvant anti-PD-1 for oral cavity cancer. Overall study context: Most patients had three to four biweekly doses of 3 mg/kg nivolumab before resection. Around day 43, patients without progression received a fourth nivolumab dose before surgery.

Time point meaning: after neoadjuvant nivolumab, at surgical resection. The CDR3 runs to 15 residues. CDR1 and CDR2 from the germline V gene are KGHSH and LQKENI. V lost 1 base, J lost 3 bases, and 12 bases lay in between. Measured with immunoSEQ multiplex PCR; TCRdb has only the in-frame clones, and not every one. Of tens of thousands of clones listed, 40% to 45% are singletons. The chain links TRBV18 to TRBJ2-5; TRBD2 might be the D (6 bases). Source: tumor tissue, taken after nivolumab (anti-PD-1) treatment. The TCR originated in a person aged 40 to 85 with oral cavity squamous cell carcinoma. CDR3 amino acids: CASSPRAIAEETQYF. DNA for the CDR3: TGTGCCAGCTCACCACGGGCAATAGCGGAAGAGACCCAGTACTTC.